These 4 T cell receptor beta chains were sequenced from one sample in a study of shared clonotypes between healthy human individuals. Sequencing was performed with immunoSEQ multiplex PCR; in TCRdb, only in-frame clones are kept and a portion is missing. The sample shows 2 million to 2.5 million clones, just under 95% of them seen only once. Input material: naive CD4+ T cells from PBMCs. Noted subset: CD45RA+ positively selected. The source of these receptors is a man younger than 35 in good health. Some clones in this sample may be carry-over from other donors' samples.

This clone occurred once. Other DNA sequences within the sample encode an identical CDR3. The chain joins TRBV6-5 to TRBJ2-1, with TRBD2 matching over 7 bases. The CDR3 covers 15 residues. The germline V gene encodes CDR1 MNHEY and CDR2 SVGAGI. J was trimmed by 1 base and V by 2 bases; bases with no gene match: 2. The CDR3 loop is CASSYSGKSYNEQFF. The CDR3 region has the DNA TGTGCCAGCAGTTACAGCGGGAAGTCCTACAATGAGCAGTTCTTC.

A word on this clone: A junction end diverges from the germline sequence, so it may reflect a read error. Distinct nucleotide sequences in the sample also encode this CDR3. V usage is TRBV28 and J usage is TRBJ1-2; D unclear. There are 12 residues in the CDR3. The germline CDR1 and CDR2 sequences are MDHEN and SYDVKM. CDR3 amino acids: CASSLYGNGYTF. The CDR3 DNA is TGCGCCAGCAGTTTATACGGGAATGGCTACACCTTC.

The CDR3 region is CASKIRGGEETQYF. The CDR3 DNA follows: TGTGCCAGCAAGATCAGGGGGGGGGAAGAGACCCAGTACTTC. The chain is built from TRBV27 and TRBJ2-5; D may be TRBD1 or TRBD2 (7 bases each). The CDR3 runs 14 residues. CDR1 MNHEY and CDR2 SMNVEV come from the germline V gene (reference sequence). V dropped 7 bases and J dropped 3 bases, with 15 bases sitting between them.

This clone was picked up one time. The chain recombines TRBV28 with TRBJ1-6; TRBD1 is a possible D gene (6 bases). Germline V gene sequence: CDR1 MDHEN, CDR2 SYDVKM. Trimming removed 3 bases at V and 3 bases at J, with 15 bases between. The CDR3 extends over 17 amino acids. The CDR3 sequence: CASSLTTTTGYNSPLHF. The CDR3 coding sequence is TGTGCCAGCAGTTTGACGACGACGACAGGCTATAATTCACCCCTCCACTTT.